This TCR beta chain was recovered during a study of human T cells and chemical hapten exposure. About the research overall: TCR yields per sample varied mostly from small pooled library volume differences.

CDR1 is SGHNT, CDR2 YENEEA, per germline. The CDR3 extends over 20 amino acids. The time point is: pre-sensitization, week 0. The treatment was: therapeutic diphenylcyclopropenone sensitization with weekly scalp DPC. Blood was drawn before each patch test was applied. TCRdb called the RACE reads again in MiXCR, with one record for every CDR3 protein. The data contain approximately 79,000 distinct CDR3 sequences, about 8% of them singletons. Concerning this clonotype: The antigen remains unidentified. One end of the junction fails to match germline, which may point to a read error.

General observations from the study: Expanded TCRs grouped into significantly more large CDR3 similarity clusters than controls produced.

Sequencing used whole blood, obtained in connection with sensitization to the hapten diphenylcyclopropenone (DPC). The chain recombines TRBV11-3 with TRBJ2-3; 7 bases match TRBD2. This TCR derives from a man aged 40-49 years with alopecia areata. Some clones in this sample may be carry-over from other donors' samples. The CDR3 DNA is TGTGTCAGCACCCGGTGGTCCCTAGCGGCCGACCGACAGTACACAGATACGCAGTATTTT. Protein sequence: CVSTRWSLAADRQYTDTQYF.